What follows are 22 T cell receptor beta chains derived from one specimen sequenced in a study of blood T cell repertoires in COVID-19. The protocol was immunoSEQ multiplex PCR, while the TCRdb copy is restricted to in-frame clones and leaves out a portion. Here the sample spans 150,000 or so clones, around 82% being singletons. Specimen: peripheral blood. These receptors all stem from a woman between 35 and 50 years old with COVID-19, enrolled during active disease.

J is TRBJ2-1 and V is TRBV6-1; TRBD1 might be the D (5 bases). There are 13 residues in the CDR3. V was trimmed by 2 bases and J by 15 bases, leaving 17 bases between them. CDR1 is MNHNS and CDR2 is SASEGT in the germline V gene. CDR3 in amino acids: CASSELVGVKGFF. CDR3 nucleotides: TGTGCCAGCAGTGAATTGGTAGGGGTTAAGGGGTTCTTC.

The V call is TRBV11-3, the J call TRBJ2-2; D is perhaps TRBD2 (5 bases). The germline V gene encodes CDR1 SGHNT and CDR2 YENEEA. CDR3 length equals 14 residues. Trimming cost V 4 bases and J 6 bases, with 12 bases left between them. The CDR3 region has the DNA TGTGCCAGCAGCTCCTATGAGGGCGCCGGGGAGCTGTTTTTT. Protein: CASSSYEGAGELFF.

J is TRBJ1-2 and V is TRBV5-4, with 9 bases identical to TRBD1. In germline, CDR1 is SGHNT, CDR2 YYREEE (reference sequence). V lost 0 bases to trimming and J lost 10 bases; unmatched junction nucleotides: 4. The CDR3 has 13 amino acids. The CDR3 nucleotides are TGTGCCAGCAGCTTGGTAACAGGGGGCGCCTACACCTTC. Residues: CASSLVTGGAYTF.

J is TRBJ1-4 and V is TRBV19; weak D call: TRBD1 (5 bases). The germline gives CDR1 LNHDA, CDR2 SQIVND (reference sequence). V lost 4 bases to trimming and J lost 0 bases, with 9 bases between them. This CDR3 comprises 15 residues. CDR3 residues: CASSTQTATNEKLFF. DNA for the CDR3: TGTGCCAGTAGTACACAGACAGCAACTAATGAAAAACTGTTTTTT. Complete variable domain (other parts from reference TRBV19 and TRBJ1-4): DGGITQSPKYLFRKEGQNVTLSCEQNLNHDAMYWYRQDPGQGLRLIYYSQIVNDFQKGDIAEGYSVSREKKESFPLTVTSAQKNPTAFYLCASSTQTATNEKLFFGSGTQLSVL.

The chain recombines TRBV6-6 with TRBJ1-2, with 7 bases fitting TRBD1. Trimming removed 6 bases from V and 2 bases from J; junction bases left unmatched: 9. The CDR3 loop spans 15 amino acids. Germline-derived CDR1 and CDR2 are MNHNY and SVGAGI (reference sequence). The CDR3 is CASRDRDSLNYGYTF. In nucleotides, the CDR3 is TGTGCCAGCAGGGACCGGGACAGCCTCAACTATGGCTACACCTTC.

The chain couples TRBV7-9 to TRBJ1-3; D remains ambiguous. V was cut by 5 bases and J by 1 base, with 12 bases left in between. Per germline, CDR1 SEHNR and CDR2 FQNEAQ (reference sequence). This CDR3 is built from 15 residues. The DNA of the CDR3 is TGTGCCAGCAGCCCAGGCAGAGAGTCTGGAAACACCATATATTTT. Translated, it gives CASSPGRESGNTIYF.

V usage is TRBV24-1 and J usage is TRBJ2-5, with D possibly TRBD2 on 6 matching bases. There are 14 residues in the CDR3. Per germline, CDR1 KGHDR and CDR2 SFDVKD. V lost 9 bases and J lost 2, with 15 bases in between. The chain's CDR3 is CATSEGSTQETQYF. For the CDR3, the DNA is TGTGCCACCTCGGAGGGGTCCACTCAAGAGACCCAGTACTTC.

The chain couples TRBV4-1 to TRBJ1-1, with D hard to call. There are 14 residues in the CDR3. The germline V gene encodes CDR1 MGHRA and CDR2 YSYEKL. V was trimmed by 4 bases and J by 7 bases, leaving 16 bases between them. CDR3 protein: CASSPEETLGEAFF. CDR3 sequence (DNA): TGCGCCAGCAGCCCTGAGGAGACCCTCGGTGAAGCTTTCTTT.

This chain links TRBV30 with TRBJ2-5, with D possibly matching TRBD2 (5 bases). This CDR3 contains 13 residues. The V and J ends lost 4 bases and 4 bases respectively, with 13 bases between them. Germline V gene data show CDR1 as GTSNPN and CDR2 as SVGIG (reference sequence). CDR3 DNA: TGTGCCTGGAAAGCTAGCCCGAGAGAGACCCAGTACTTC. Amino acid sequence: CAWKASPRETQYF. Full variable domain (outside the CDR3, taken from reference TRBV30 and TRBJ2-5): SQTIHQWPATLVQPVGSPLSLECTVEGTSNPNLYWYRQAAGRGLQLLFYSVGIGQISSEVPQNLSASRPQDRQFILSSKKLLLSDSGFYLCAWKASPRETQYFGPGTRLLVL.

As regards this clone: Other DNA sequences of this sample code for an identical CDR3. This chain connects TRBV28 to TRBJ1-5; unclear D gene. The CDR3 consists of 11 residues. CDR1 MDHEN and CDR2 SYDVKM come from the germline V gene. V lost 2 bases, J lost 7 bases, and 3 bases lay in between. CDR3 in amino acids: CASSLRQPQHF. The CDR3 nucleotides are TGTGCCAGCAGTTTACGGCAGCCCCAGCATTTT.

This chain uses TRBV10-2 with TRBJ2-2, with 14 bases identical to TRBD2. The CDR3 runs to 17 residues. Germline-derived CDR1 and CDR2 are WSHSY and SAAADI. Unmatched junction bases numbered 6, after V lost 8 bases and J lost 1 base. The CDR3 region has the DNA TGCGCCAGCGGACTAGCGGGGGGCCAAGTGAACACCGGGGAGCTGTTTTTT. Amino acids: CASGLAGGQVNTGELFF.

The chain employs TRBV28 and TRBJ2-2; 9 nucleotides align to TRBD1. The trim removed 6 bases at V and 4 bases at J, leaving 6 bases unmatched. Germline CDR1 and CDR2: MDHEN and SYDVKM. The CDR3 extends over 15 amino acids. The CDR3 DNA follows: TGTGCCAGCAGGCTCACAGGGGGCATCACCGGGGAGCTGTTTTTT. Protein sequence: CASRLTGGITGELFF.

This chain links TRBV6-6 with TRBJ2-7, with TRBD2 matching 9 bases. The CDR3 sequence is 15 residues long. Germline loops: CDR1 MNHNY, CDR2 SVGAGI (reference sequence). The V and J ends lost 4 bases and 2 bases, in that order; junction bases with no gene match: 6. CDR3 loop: CASSSSGTSTYEQYF. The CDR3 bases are TGTGCCAGCAGTTCCTCCGGGACTAGCACCTACGAGCAGTACTTC.

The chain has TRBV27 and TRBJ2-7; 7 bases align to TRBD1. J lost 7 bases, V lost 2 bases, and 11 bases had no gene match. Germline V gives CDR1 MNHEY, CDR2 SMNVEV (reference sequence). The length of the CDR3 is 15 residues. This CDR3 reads CASSLAGTAYGEQYF. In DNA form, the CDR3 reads TGTGCCAGCAGTTTAGCCGGGACAGCTTATGGGGAGCAGTACTTC.

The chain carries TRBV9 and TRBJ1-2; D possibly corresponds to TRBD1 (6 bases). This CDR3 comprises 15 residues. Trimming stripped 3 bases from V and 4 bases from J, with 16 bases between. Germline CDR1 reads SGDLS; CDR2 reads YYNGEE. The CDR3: CASSASGVSVYGYTF. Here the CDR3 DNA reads TGTGCCAGCAGCGCCTCAGGGGTCTCCGTCTATGGCTACACCTTC.

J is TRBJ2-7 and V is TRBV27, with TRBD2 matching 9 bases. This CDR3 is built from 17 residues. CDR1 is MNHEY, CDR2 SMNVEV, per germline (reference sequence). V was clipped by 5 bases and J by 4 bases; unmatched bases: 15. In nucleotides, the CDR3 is TGTGCCAGCAGTCACGCCGATCTTAGCGGGAGTAGGTACGAGCAGTACTTC. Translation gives CASSHADLSGSRYEQYF.

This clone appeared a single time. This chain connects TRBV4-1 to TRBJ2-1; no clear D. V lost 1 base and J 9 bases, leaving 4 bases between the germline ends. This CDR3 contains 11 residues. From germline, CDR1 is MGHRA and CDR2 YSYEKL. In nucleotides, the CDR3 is TGCGCCAGCAGCCAAGGTATTGAGCAGTTCTTC. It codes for CASSQGIEQFF.

The CDR3 loop is CASSFLRVGQETQYF. In nucleotides, the CDR3 is TGTGCCAGCAGCTTCTTGAGGGTCGGGCAAGAGACCCAGTACTTC. V gene TRBV5-5 combines with J gene TRBJ2-5, with D perhaps matching TRBD2 (5 bases). The CDR3 runs 15 residues. The V gene's germline CDR1 is SGHKS and CDR2 YYEKEE (reference sequence). Deletions cut 2 bases from V and 2 bases from J, with 13 bases between. The whole variable domain, remainder taken from reference TRBV5-5 and TRBJ2-5, is DAGVTQSPTHLIKTRGQQVTLRCSPISGHKSVSWYQQVLGQGPQFIFQYYEKEERGRGNFPDRFSARQFPNYSSELNVNALLLGDSALYLCASSFLRVGQETQYFGPGTRLLVL.

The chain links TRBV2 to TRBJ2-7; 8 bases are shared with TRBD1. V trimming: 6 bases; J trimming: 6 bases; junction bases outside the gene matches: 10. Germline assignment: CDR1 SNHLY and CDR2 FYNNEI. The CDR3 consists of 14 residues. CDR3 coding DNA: TGTGCCAGCAGCCCGGGACAGGTGTTGTCCGAGCAGTACTTC. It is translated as CASSPGQVLSEQYF.

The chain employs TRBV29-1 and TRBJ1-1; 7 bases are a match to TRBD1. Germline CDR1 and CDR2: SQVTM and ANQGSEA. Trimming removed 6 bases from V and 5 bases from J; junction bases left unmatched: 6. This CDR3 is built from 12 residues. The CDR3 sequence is CSVRQGRTEAFF. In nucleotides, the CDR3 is TGCAGCGTCCGACAGGGAAGGACTGAAGCTTTCTTT.

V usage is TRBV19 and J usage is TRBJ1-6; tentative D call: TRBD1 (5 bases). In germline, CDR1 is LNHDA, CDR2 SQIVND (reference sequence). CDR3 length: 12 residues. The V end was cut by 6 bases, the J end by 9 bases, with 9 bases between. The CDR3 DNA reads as TGTGCCAGTAGGTGGGGGGGTTCACCCCTCCACTTT. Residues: CASRWGGSPLHF.

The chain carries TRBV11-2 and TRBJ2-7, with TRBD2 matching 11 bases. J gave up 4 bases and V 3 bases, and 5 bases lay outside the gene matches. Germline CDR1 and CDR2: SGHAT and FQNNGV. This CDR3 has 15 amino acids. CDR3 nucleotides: TGTGCCAGCAGCTTTTGGACTAGCGGGTCTTACGAGCAGTACTTC. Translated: CASSFWTSGSYEQYF.